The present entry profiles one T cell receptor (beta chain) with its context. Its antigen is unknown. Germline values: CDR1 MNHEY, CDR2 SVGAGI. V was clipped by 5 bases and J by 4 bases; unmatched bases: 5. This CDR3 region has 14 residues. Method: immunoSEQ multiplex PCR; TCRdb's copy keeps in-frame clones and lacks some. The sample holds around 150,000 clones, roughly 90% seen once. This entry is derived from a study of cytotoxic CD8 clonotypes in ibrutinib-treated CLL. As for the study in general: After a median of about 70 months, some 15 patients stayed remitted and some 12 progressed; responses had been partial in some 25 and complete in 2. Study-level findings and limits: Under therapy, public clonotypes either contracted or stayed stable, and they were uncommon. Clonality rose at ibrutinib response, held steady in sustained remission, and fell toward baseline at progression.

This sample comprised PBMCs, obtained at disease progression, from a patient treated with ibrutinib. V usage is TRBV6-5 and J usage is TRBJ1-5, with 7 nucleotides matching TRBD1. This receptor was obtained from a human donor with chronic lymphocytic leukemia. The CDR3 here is CASSVDRENQPQHF. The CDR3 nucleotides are TGTGCCAGCAGTGTTGACAGGGAGAATCAGCCCCAGCATTTT.